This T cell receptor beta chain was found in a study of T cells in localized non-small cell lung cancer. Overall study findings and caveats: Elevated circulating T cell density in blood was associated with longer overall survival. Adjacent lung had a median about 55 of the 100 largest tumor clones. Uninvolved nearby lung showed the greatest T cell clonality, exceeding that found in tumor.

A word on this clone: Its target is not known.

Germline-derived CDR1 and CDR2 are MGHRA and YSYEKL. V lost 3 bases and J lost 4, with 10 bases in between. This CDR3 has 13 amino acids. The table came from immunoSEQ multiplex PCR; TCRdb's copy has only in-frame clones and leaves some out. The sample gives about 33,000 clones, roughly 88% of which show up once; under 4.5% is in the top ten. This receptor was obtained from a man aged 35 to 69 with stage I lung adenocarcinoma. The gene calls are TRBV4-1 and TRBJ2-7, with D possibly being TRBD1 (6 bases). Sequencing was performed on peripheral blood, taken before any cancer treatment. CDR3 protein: CASSQGAFYEQYF. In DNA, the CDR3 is TGCGCCAGCAGCCAGGGGGCATTTTACGAGCAGTACTTC.